This TCR beta chain was captured in a study of human T cells and chemical hapten exposure. As for the study in general: DPC 0.01% went on the upper back by patch test, with reading at 6 days. Whole-study findings and limits: The study found that PT1 expanded TCR counts correlated positively with patch test score. No change in TCRs above 1 in 1000 frequency was produced by DPC sensitization.

Time point meaning: patch test 1, 2 weeks after DPC sensitization. Treatment in this sample: therapeutic diphenylcyclopropenone sensitization with weekly scalp DPC. Study processing details: Sequenced samples showed a median of approximately 100,000 TCRs each, with counts running from around 24,000 to 710,000. TCRdb redid the calling of the RACE reads with MiXCR, one entry per CDR3 protein. It is TCRdb's table, rather than the study itself, that gives the V and J calls and clone size. The profile shows roughly 200,000 distinct CDR3 sequences, more than 20% of them singletons. The CDR3 contains 14 residues. CDR1 SGDLS and CDR2 YYNGEE come from the germline V gene. V lost 2 bases and J 1 base, leaving 9 bases between the germline ends. Remarks on this clonotype: As yet, its antigen is unknown.

This TCR derives from a woman aged 45-65 years with alopecia areata. Some clones in this sample may be carry-over from other donors' samples. The sequenced sample was whole blood, obtained in connection with sensitization to the hapten diphenylcyclopropenone (DPC). This chain joins TRBV9 and TRBJ1-1; D not resolved. CDR3 coding DNA: TGTGCCAGCAGCGTGTTGGGAACGAACACTGAAGCTTTCTTT. Amino acid sequence: CASSVLGTNTEAFF.